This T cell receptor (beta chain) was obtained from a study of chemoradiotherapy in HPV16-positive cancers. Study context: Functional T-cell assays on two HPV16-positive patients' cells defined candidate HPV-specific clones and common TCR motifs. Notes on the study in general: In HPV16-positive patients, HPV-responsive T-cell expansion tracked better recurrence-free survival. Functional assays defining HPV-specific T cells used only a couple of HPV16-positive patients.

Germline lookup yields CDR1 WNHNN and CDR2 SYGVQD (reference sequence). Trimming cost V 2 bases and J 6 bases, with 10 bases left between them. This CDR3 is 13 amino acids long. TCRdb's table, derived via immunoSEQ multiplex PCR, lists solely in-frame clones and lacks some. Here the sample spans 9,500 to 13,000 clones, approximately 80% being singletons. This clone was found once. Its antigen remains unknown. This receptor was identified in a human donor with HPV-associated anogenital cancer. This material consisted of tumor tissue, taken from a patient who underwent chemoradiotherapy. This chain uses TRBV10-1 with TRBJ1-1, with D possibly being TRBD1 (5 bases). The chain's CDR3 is CASSERGEAEAFF. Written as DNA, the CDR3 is TGCGCCAGCAGTGAGCGGGGGGAGGCTGAAGCTTTCTTT.